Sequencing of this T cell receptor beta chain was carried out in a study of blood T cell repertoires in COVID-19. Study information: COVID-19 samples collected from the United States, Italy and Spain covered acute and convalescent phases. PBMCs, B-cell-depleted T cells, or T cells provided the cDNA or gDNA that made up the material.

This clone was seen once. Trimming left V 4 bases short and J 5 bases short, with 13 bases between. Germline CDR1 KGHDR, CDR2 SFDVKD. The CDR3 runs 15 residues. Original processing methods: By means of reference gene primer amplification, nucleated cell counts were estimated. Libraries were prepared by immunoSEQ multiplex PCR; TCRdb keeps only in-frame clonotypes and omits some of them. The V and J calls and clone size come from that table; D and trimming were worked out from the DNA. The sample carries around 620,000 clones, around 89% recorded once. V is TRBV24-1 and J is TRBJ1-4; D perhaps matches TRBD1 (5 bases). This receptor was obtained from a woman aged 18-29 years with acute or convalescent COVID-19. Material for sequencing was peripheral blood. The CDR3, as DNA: TGTGCCACCAGTGACCCAGGGTCCGGAAATGAAAAACTGTTTTTT. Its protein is CATSDPGSGNEKLFF.